This T cell receptor (beta chain) was found in a study of cytomegalovirus exposure and HLA in healthy donors. Overall study context: About 80 million unique TCR sequences came from HLA-typed donors in an early release. General observations from the study: In vitro testing confirmed three CMV-associated chains as specific for CMV antigens. The productive fraction for most TCR beta V segments was about 90% or about 30% in an earlier analysis.

PCR employed 60 Vbeta and 13 Jbeta primers. The data were produced by immunoSEQ multiplex PCR, yet TCRdb's version contains in-frame clones alone and is incomplete. Of 90,000 to 100,000 clones in the sample, around 69% are singletons; the top ten hold around 4.2%. Comments on this clone: No antigen is known for it.

V was trimmed by 1 base and J by 1 base, leaving 14 bases between them. CDR1 and CDR2 (germline): SGHVS, FQNEAQ. The CDR3 runs to 17 residues. V and J are TRBV7-8 and TRBJ1-5; D is uncertain. The source of this sequence is a man aged 25-45 years in good health and CMV-seronegative. The sequenced material came from PBMCs. CDR3 amino acids: CASSLGLAVLSNQPQHF. The CDR3 nucleotides are TGTGCCAGCAGCTTAGGTCTGGCAGTTCTCAGCAATCAGCCCCAGCATTTT. The full variable domain, in which reference TRBV7-8 and TRBJ1-5 provide the parts outside the CDR3, is GAGVSQSPRYKVAKRGQDVALRCDPISGHVSLFWYQQALGQGPEFLTYFQNEAQLDKSGLPSDRFFAERPEGSVSTLKIQRTQQEDSAVYLCASSLGLAVLSNQPQHFGDGTRLSIL.